These T cell receptor beta chains were read from a single sample in a study of control samples from healthy donors and cancer patients. TCRdb's copy holds only in-frame clones and misses some; the assay was immunoSEQ multiplex PCR. Among fewer than 100,000 clones listed, roughly 86% were seen once. Sequenced material: blood. The receptors originated from a woman aged 60-75 years in good health. Each CDR3 is given with its conserved first and last residue. The D gene is left open where the match is weak. Size is stated for part of the rows, as once, few or many counts, or as a class when the clone is expanded.

j_call v_call clone_size d_call cdr3_nt cdr3_aa
TRBJ1-1 TRBV7-2 . TRBD1 TGTGCCAGCAGCTCTGGACAGGTGGGTTTGACTGAAGCTTTCTTT CASSSGQVGLTEAFF
TRBJ2-5 TRBV11-3 . TRBD2 TGTGCCAGCAGCCCGCGGACTAGCGGGGGGAGAGAGACCCAGTACTTC CASSPRTSGGRETQYF
TRBJ2-7 TRBV12-3/TRBV12-4 . . TGTGCCAGCAACCTCGGACCAGGTCCTCAGTACTTC CASNLGPGPQYF
TRBJ2-5 TRBV6-5 once . TGTGCCAGCAGCATAGGGGGTACTTCAGAGACCCAGTACTTC CASSIGGTSETQYF
TRBJ1-2 TRBV6-5 . . TGTGCCAGCAGTTACTCGATGGGTCACTATGGCTACACCTTC CASSYSMGHYGYTF
TRBJ2-7 TRBV4-1 . . TGCGCCAGCAGCCAAGAGGTCCGGGGATCCGAGCAGTACTTC CASSQEVRGSEQYF
TRBJ2-7 TRBV3-1/TRBV3-2 . TRBD2 TGTGCCAGCAGCCCTAGCGGTGTAGGCTACGAGCAGTACTTC CASSPSGVGYEQYF
TRBJ1-1 TRBV9 . . TGTGCCAGCAGCGTAGAGGGGGAGATGAACACTGAAGCTTTCTTT CASSVEGEMNTEAFF
TRBJ2-7 TRBV7-9 once TRBD1 TGTGCCAGCAGCTTAGCGGGACAGGTCCTGTCCGACGAGCAGTACTTC CASSLAGQVLSDEQYF
TRBJ2-2 TRBV5-1 . TRBD2 TGCGCCAGCAGCTTCGTAGCGGGTTCGAACACCGGGGAGCTGTTTTTT CASSFVAGSNTGELFF
TRBJ2-1 TRBV7-2 . . TGTGCCAGCAGCCCGGCTAACAATGAGCAGTTCTTC CASSPANNEQFF
TRBJ2-1 TRBV27 . . TGTGCCAGCAGTTCCTCAGCCCCCTACGGTGGGAGAAGGATAAGGACGAATGAGCAGTTCTTC CASSSSAPYGGRRIRTNEQFF
TRBJ1-2 TRBV7-8 . . TGTGCCAGCAGCTTAGCGGAGAGCAGGCTGGGTGGCTACACCTTC CASSLAESRLGGYTF
TRBJ1-6 TRBV2 . . TGTGCCAGCGTCGGACTCGTTCCACCCCTCCACTTT CASVGLVPPLHF
TRBJ1-5 TRBV6-5 . . TGTGCCAGCAGATCGGTCCCCGAATTAAATCAGCCCCAGCATTTT CASRSVPELNQPQHF
TRBJ2-1 TRBV7-9 many . TGTGCCAGCAGCTCAAGACTAGGACCTAATGAGCAGTTCTTC CASSSRLGPNEQFF
TRBJ2-5 TRBV24-1 . TRBD2 TGTGCCACCAGTGACCCCCGGGGGGGGCAAGAGACCCAGTACTTC CATSDPRGGQETQYF
TRBJ1-3 TRBV28 . . TGTGCCAGCAGTACCCGGCCAGGGTCTGGAAACACCATATATTTT CASSTRPGSGNTIYF
TRBJ2-2 TRBV29-1 . . TGCAGCGTTGACCTATCTGCAGGGGCCGGGGAGCTGTTTTTT CSVDLSAGAGELFF
TRBJ2-6 TRBV6-5 . . TGTGCCAGCAGTTATTTGGCCTCTGGGGCCAACGTCCTGACTTTC CASSYLASGANVLTF
TRBJ2-3 TRBV9 . . TGTGCCAGCAGCGTCGCCGGGACTAGCACAGATACGCAGTATTTT CASSVAGTSTDTQYF
TRBJ2-5 TRBV2 . . TGTGCCAGCGTTGAAGTGGGGGAGACCCAGTACTTC CASVEVGETQYF
TRBJ2-5 TRBV20-1 . . TGCAGTGCTAGTTTCCGGCCACCGTACCAAGAGACCCAGTACTTC CSASFRPPYQETQYF
TRBJ1-2 TRBV5-1 . . TGCGCCAGCAGCTGGGATGACAAGTCCGGCTACACCTTC CASSWDDKSGYTF
TRBJ2-2 TRBV7-9 . TRBD1 TGTGCCAGCAGCTTAGCCCGGACAGGGGGCGGCACCGGGGAGCTGTTTTTT CASSLARTGGGTGELFF
TRBJ2-2 TRBV28 . TRBD2 TGTGCCAGCAGTCGACGATACCTAAGCGGGAGGGGTGGCACCGGGGAGCTGTTTTTT CASSRRYLSGRGGTGELFF
TRBJ2-2 TRBV7-9 . TRBD2 TGTGCCAGCAGCTTGGGACTAGCCCCCGGGGAGCTGTTTTTT CASSLGLAPGELFF
TRBJ2-3 TRBV5-1 . . TGCGCCAGCAGCCCGAGTGGAGCAGCAGATACGCAGTATTTT CASSPSGAADTQYF
TRBJ2-5 TRBV28 few . TGTGCCAGCAGTGCCTGGGCGTGGGAGACCCAGTACTTC CASSAWAWETQYF
TRBJ2-5 TRBV5-5 . TRBD1 TGTGCCAGCAGCTTAGGGGGCAAGGAGACCCAGTACTTC CASSLGGKETQYF
TRBJ2-7 TRBV28 . TRBD1 TGTGCCAGCAGTAGACAGGGGATACCCTACGAGCAGTACTTC CASSRQGIPYEQYF
TRBJ1-4 TRBV28 . . TGTGCCAGCAGTTTATATGAAAAACTGTTTTTT CASSLYEKLFF
TRBJ1-6 TRBV11-2 . TRBD1 TGTGCCAGCAGCTTAGGTCGAGGGGGCTTCGATAATTCACCCCTCCACTTT CASSLGRGGFDNSPLHF
TRBJ2-5 TRBV18 . . TGTGCCAACGCAATCGGGCAGCAAGAGACCCAGTACTTC CANAIGQQETQYF
TRBJ2-3 TRBV11-2 once . TGTGCCAGCAGCTTAGATCTTGCAGATACGCAGTATTTT CASSLDLADTQYF
TRBJ2-4 TRBV6-2/TRBV6-3 . . TGTGCCAGCAGTTCGTCCGGCTCTAAGGGAAAAAACATTCAGTACTTC CASSSSGSKGKNIQYF
TRBJ2-1 TRBV10-1 . TRBD2 TGCGCCAGCAGTGGTGCAGCGGGGGGACCGACGAATGAGCAGTTCTTC CASSGAAGGPTNEQFF
TRBJ2-3 TRBV2 few . TGTGCCAGCAGTGCTGGGGACTTCACACAGTATTTT CASSAGDFTQYF
TRBJ2-1 TRBV2 . . TGTGCCAGTAGTCTAGGGTCTGTTGAGCAGTTCTTC CASSLGSVEQFF
TRBJ2-2 TRBV29-1 . . TGCAGCGTTAGGGACACCGGGGAGCTGTTTTTT CSVRDTGELFF
TRBJ2-2 TRBV9 once TRBD2 TGTGCCAGCAGCGTATCTAGTCCCGGACTAGCGGGGGCCCTCACCGGGGAGCTGTTTTTT CASSVSSPGLAGALTGELFF
TRBJ1-4 TRBV12-3/TRBV12-4 . . TGTGCCAGCAGCCCTCCTTGGAGTGAAAAACTGTTTTTT CASSPPWSEKLFF
TRBJ2-7 TRBV21-1 . . TGTGCCAGCGTTAGGGGGATTACCTACGAGCAGTACTTC CASVRGITYEQYF
TRBJ1-3 TRBV11-2 once . TGTGCCAGCAGCCCTCAGTACTCTGGAAACACCATATATTTT CASSPQYSGNTIYF
TRBJ1-2 TRBV7-9 . TRBD1 TGTGCCACCCTAGACAGGGGTTTCTCATATGGCTACACCTTC CATLDRGFSYGYTF
TRBJ1-2 TRBV14 . . TGTGCCAGCAGCCAAGGTCAGAACTATGGCTACACCTTC CASSQGQNYGYTF
TRBJ2-1 TRBV5-4 . TRBD1 TGTGCCAGCAGCCCCGAGACAGGGAGCACCTACAATGAGCAGTTCTTC CASSPETGSTYNEQFF
TRBJ1-4 TRBV5-1 . . TGCGCCAGCAGCTTGGCCGCAGGGCCGGATGAAAAACTGTTTTTT CASSLAAGPDEKLFF
TRBJ2-3 TRBV7-9 . . TGTGCCAGCAGCTTAGCAGATACGCAGTATTTT CASSLADTQYF
TRBJ2-7 TRBV5-1 . TRBD2 TGCGCCAGCAGCTTTTACCCAGGGACTAGCGTTTCCTACGAGCAGTACTTC CASSFYPGTSVSYEQYF
TRBJ2-2 TRBV6-6 . TRBD1 TGTGCCAGCAGAGGGACAGGGGGCGCCAACACCGGGGAGCTGTTTTTT CASRGTGGANTGELFF